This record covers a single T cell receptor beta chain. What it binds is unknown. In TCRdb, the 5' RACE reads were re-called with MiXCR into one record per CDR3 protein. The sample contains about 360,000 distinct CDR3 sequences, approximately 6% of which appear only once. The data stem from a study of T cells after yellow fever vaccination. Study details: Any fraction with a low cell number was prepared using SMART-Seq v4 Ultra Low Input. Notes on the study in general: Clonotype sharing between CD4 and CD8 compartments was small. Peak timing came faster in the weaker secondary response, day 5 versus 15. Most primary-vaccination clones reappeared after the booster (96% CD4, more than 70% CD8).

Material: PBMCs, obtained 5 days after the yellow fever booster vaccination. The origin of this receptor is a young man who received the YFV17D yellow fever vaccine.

CDR3 in DNA: TGTGCCAGCAGCCCCCACAGGGGGCTTGTCAATGAGCAGTTCTTC. This translates into CASSPHRGLVNEQFF. V usage is TRBV5-6 and J usage is TRBJ2-1, with 9 bases matching TRBD1. This CDR3 has 15 amino acids. The V gene end was trimmed by 4 bases and the J gene end by 6 bases; junction bases not matched to a gene: 8. Germline-derived CDR1 and CDR2 are SGHDT and YYEEEE.